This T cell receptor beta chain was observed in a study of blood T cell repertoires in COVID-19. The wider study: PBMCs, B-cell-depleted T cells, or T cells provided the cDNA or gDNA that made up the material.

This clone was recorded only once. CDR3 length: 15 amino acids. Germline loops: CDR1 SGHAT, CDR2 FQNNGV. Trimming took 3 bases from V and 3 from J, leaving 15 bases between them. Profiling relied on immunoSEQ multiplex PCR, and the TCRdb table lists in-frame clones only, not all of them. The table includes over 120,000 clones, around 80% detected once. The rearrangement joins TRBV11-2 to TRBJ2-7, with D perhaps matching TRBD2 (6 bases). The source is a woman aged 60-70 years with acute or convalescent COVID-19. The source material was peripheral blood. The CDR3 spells CASSFEASENYEQYF. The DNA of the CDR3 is TGTGCCAGCAGCTTCGAGGCTAGCGAGAACTACGAGCAGTACTTC.